These T cell receptor beta chains were read from a single sample in a study of blood T cell repertoires in COVID-19. TCRdb's copy holds only in-frame clones and misses some; the assay was immunoSEQ multiplex PCR. The sample shows 160,000 or so clones, about 86% of them seen only once. The material sequenced was peripheral blood. The receptors derive from a woman in her seventies with COVID-19, enrolled during active disease. Each CDR3 is given with its conserved first and last residue.

TRBV2	TRBJ1-2	CASSEAGRSGYTF
TRBV6-5	TRBJ1-1	CASNRGSMNTEAFF
TRBV28	TRBJ1-2	CASSTGQYGYTF
TRBV10-3	TRBJ2-7	CAIRGGTGTVEQYF
TRBV30	TRBJ1-4	CAWRGRVSNEKLFF
TRBV28	TRBJ1-6	CASSRGLRVPYNSPLHF
TRBV7-8	TRBJ2-1	CASRSGPSYNEQFF
TRBV19	TRBJ2-1	CASSIRGSGGQNSYNEQFF
TRBV5-1	TRBJ2-7	CASSPARREQYF
TRBV18	TRBJ1-4	CASSRTTNEKLFF
TRBV27	TRBJ2-1	CASSSGLAGDYNEQFF
TRBV5-1	TRBJ2-3	CASSLELADTQYF
TRBV29-1	TRBJ2-1	CSGGLYNEQFF
TRBV6-5	TRBJ2-1	CASNRIGQGADEQFF
TRBV3-1/TRBV3-2	TRBJ1-2	CASSHEDRYYGYTF
TRBV11-2	TRBJ2-3	CASSKRGGRGDTQYF
TRBV19	TRBJ2-5	CASSIQGSLAGGSETQYF
TRBV7-9	TRBJ1-5	CARRTGDQPQHF
TRBV7-2	TRBJ1-2	CASSPIGTGGGYTF
TRBV5-6	TRBJ2-1	CASSRRQGSNEQFF
TRBV4-2	TRBJ1-1	CASSLSQAAGTEAFF
TRBV28	TRBJ1-3	CASIRSQGENTIYF
TRBV11-2	TRBJ2-2	CASSLEEVKNTGELFF
TRBV5-6	TRBJ1-2	CASSLPSIEGYGYTF
TRBV5-4	TRBJ2-2	CASSLVQGHTGELFF